This T cell receptor beta chain was retrieved from a study of blood T cell repertoires in COVID-19. The V end lost 1 base, the J end lost 5 bases, and 12 bases lay between the germline ends. Germline assignment: CDR1 SEHNR and CDR2 FQNEAQ (reference sequence). This CDR3 has 14 amino acids. Study processing details: Estimation of nucleated cell counts relied on the amplification of reference gene primers. Assay: immunoSEQ multiplex PCR; the TCRdb copy retains only in-frame clones and omits some. Clone size and V and J calls were adopted from that table, with D and trimming inferred from the DNA. Of tens of thousands of clones listed, roughly 79% were seen once; the top ten hold more than 15%.

The receptor's source is a human donor in a cohort sampled during active COVID-19. V usage is TRBV7-9 and J usage is TRBJ2-7; D is uncertain. Material: peripheral blood. CDR3 sequence: CASSLVTERNEQYV. CDR3 in DNA: TGTGCCAGCAGCTTAGTCACAGAAAGGAACGAGCAGTACGTC.